This T cell receptor beta chain was documented in a study of early T cells in non-severe SARS-CoV-2 infection. In TCRdb, the 5' RACE reads were re-called with MiXCR into one record per CDR3 protein. The table shows around 49,000 distinct CDR3 sequences, with about 4.2% occurring only once. This clonotype has at least ten counts. The CDR3 is 15 residues long. The germline gives CDR1 KGHDR, CDR2 SFDVKD. Trimming cost V 8 bases and J 10 bases; bases outside gene matches: 15. The V and J genes are TRBV24-1 and TRBJ2-1; 8 bases match TRBD1. This receptor was obtained from an adult who was a healthcare worker with PCR-confirmed SARS-CoV-2 infection or an uninfected control (not recorded which). Sequencing used whole blood. The CDR3 sequence: CATKGSRTGTQEQFF. In DNA, the CDR3 is TGTGCCACCAAGGGCTCTAGGACAGGGACACAGGAGCAGTTCTTC.